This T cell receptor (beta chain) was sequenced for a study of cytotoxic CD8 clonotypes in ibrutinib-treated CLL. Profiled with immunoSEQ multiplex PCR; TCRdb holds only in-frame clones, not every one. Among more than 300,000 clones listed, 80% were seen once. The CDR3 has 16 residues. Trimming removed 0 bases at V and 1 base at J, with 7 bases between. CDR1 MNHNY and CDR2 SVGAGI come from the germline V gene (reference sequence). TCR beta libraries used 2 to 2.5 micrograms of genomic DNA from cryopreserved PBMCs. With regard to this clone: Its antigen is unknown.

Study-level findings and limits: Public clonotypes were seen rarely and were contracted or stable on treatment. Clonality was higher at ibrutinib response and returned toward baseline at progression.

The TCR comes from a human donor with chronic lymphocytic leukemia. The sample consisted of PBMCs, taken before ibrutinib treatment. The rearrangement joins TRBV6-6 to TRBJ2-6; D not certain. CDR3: CASSYSEVSGANVLTF. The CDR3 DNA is TGTGCCAGCAGTTACTCCGAAGTTTCTGGGGCCAACGTCCTGACTTTC.